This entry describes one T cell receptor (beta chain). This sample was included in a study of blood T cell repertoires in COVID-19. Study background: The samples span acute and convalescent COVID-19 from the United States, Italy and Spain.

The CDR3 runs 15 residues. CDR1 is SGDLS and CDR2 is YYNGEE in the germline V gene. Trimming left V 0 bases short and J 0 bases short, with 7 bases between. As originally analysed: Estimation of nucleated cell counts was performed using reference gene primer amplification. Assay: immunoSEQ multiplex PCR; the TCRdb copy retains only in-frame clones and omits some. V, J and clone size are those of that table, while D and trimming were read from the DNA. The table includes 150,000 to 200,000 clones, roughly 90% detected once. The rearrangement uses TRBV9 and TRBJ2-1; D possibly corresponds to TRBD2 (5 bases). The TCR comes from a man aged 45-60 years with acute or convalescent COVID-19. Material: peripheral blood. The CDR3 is CASSVGGGSYNEQFF. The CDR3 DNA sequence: TGTGCCAGCAGCGTAGGCGGAGGCTCCTACAATGAGCAGTTCTTC.